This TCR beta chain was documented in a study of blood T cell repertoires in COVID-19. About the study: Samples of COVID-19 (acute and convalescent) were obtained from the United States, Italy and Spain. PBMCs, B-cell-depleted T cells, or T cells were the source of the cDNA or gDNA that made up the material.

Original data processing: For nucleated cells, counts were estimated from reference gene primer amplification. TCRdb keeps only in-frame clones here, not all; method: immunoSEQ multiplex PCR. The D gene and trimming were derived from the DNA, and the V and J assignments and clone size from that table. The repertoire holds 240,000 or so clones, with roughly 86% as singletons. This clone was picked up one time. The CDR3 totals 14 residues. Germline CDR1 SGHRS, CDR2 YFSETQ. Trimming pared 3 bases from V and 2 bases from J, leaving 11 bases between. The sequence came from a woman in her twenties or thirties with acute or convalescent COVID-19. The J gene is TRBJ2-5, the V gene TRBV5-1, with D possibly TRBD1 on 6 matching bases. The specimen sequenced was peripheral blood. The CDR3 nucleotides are TGCGCCAGCAGCTCCCGGGACATACAAGAGACCCAGTACTTC. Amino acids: CASSSRDIQETQYF. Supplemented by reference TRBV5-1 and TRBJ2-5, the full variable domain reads KAGVTQTPRYLIKTRGQQVTLSCSPISGHRSVSWYQQTPGQGLQFLFEYFSETQRNKGNFPGRFSGRQFSNSRSEMNVSTLELGDSALYLCASSSRDIQETQYFGPGTRLLVL.